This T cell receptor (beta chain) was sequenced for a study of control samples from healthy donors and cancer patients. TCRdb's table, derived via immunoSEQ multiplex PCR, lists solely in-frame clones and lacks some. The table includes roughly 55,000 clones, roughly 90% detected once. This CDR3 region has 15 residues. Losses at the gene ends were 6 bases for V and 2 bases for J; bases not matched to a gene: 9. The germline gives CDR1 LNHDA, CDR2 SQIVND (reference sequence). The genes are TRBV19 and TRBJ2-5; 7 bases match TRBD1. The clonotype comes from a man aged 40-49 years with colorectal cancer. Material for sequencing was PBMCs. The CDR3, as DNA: TGTGCCAGTAGCAGTCCATACAGGGGACAAGAGACCCAGTACTTC. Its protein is CASSSPYRGQETQYF. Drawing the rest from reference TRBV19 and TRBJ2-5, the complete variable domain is DGGITQSPKYLFRKEGQNVTLSCEQNLNHDAMYWYRQDPGQGLRLIYYSQIVNDFQKGDIAEGYSVSREKKESFPLTVTSAQKNPTAFYLCASSSPYRGQETQYFGPGTRLLVL.